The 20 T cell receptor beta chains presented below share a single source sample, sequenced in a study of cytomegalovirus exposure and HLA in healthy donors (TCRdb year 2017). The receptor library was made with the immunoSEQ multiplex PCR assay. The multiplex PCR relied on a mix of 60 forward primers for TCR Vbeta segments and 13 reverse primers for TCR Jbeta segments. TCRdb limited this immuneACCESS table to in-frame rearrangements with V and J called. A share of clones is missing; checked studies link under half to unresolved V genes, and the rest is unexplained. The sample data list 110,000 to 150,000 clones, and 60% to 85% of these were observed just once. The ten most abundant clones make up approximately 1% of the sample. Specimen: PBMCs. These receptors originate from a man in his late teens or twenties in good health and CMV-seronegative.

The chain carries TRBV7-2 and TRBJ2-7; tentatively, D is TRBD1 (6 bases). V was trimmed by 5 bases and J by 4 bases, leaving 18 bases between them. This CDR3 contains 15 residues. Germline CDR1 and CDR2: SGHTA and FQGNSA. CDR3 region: CASSRVGTFLYEQYF. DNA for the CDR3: TGTGCCAGCAGCAGAGTCGGGACATTTCTATACGAGCAGTACTTC. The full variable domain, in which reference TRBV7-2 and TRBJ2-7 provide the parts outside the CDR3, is GAGVSQSPSNKVTEKGKDVELRCDPISGHTALYWYRQSLGQGLEFLIYFQGNSAPDKSGLPSDRFSAERTGGSVSTLTIQRTQQEDSAVYLCASSRVGTFLYEQYFGPGTRLTVT.

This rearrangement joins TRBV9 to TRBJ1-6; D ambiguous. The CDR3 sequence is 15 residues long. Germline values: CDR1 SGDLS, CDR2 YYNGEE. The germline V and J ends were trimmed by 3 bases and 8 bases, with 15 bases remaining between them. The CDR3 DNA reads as TGTGCCAGCAGCGCGAGGGAGGGAGTGGATTCACCCCTCCACTTT. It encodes CASSAREGVDSPLHF.

CDR3 sequence: CASDPPGQGFGNTIYF. CDR3 DNA: TGTGCCAGCGACCCCCCGGGACAGGGATTCGGAAACACCATATATTTT. The chain combines TRBV11-3 with TRBJ1-3, with 9 bases matching TRBD1. Germline trimming cut 8 bases from V and 4 bases from J; bases unmatched to any gene: 12. This CDR3 is 16 amino acids long. CDR1 and CDR2 from the germline V gene are SGHNT and YENEEA.

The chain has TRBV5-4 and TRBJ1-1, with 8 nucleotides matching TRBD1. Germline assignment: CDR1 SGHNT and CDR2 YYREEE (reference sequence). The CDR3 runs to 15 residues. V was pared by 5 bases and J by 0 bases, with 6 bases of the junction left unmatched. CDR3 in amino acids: CASRLYRGMNTEAFF. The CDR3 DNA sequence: TGTGCCAGCAGACTATACAGGGGGATGAACACTGAAGCTTTCTTT.

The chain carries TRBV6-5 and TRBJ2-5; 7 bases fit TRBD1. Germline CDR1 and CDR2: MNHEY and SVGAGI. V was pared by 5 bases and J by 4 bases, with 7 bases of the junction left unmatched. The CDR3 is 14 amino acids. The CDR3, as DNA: TGTGCCAGCAGTCCCAGGGGGTTCTTAGAGACCCAGTACTTC. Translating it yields CASSPRGFLETQYF.

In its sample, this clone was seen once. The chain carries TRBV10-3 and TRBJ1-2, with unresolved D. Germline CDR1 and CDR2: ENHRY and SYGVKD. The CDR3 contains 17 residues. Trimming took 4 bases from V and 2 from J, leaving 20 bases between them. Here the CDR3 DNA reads TGTGCCATCAGTGGGTCCCAGGTGAGGGAAGGGAACTATGGCTACACCTTC. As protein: CAISGSQVREGNYGYTF.

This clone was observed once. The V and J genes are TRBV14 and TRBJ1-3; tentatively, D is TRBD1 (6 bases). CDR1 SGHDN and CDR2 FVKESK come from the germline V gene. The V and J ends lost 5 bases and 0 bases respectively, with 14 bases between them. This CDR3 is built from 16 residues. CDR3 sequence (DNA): TGTGCCAGCAGCGAAGGACAGTGGAGCTCTGGAAACACCATATATTTT. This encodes CASSEGQWSSGNTIYF. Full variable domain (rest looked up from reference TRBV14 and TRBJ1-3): EAGVTQFPSHSVIEKGQTVTLRCDPISGHDNLYWYRRVMGKEIKFLLHFVKESKQDESGMPNNRFLAERTGGTYSTLKVQPAELEDSGVYFCASSEGQWSSGNTIYFGEGSWLTVV.

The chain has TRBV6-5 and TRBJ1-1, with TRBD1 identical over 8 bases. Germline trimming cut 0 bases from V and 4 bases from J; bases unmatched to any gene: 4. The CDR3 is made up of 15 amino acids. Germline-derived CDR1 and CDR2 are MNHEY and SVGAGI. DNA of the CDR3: TGTGCCAGCAGTTACTCGGCAGGGGGCCCCACTGAAGCTTTCTTT. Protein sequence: CASSYSAGGPTEAFF.

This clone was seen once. The DNA for the CDR3 is TGCGCCAGCAGCTTGGGAGACTTCTCACAGGCGGCCTACGAGCAGTACTTC. Protein: CASSLGDFSQAAYEQYF. The chain combines TRBV5-1 with TRBJ2-7, with D perhaps TRBD1 (5 bases). The V end lost 0 bases, the J end lost 2 bases, and 18 bases lay between the germline ends. Per the germline V gene, CDR1 is SGHRS and CDR2 is YFSETQ. The CDR3 has 17 residues.

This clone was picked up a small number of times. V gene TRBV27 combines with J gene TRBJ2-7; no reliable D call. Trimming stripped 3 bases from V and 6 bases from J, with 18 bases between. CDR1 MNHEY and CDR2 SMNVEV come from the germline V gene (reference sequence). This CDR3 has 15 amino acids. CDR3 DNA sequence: TGTGCCAGCAGTTTCTACTTGGGCCCTACGGCCGAGCAGTACTTC. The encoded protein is CASSFYLGPTAEQYF.

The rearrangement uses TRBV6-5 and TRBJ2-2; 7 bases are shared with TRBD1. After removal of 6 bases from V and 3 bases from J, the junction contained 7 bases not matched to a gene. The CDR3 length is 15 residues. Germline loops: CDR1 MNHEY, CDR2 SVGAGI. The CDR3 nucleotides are TGTGCCAGCAGCCACAGGGGTAGGGACACCGGGGAGCTGTTTTTT. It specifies CASSHRGRDTGELFF.

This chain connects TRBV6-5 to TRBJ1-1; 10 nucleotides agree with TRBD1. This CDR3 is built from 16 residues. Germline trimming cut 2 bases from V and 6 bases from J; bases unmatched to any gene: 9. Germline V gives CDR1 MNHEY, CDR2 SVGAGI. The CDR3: CASSYPDRGYSAEAFF. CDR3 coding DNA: TGTGCCAGCAGTTACCCGGACAGGGGGTATTCCGCTGAAGCTTTCTTT.

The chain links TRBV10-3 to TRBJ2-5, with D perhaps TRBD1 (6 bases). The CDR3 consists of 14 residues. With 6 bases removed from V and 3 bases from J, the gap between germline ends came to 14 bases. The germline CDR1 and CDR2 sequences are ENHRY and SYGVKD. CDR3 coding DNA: TGTGCCATCAGCCCACAGGGAAGGGAAGAGACCCAGTACTTC. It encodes CAISPQGREETQYF.

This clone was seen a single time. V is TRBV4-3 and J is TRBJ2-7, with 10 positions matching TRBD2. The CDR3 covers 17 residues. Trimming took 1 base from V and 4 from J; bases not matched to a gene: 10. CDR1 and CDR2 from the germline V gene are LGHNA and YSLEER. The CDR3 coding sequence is TGCGCCAGCAGCCAAGGCGGCTCGAGCGGGGGGGCGTACGAGCAGTACTTC. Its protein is CASSQGGSSGGAYEQYF.

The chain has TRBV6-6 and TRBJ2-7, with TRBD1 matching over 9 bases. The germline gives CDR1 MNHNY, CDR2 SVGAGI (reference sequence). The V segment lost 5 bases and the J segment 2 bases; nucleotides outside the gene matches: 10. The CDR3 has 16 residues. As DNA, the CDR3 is TGTGCCAGCAGTATAACCGGGACAGGGATCGCCTACGAGCAGTACTTC. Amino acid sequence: CASSITGTGIAYEQYF.

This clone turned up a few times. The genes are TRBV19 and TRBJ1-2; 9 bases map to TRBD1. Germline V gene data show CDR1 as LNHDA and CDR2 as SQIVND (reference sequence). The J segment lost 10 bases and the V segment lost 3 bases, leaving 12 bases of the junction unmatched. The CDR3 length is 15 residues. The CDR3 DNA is TGTGCCAGTAGTATGGGAATCGGGACAGGGATCTTCTACACCTTC. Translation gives CASSMGIGTGIFYTF.

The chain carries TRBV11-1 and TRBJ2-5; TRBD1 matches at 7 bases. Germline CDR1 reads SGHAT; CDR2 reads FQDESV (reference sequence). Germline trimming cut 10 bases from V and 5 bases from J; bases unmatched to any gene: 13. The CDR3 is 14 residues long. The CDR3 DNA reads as TGTGCCACCAGAAATGACAGGGCGTTCGAGACCCAGTACTTC. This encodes CATRNDRAFETQYF.

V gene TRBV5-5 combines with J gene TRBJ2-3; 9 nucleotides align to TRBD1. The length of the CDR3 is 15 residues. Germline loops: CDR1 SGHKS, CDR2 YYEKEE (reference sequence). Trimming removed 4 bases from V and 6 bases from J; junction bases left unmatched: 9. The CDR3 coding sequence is TGTGCCAGCAGCATCCGGGACAGGGCCAGGGATACGCAGTATTTT. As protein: CASSIRDRARDTQYF.

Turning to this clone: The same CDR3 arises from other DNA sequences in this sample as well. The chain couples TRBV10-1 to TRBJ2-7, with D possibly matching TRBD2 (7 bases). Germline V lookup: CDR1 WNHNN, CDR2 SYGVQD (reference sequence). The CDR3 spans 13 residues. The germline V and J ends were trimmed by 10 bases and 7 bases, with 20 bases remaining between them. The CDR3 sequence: CAIRKGGAEEQYF. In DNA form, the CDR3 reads TGCGCCATCAGAAAGGGGGGGGCAGAAGAGCAGTACTTC.

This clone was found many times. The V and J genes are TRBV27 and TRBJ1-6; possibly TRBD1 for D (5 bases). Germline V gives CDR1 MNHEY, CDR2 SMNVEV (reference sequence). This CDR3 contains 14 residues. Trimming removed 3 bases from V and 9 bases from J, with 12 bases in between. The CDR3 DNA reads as TGTGCCAGCAGTTTTAGCGGGGGAGGTTCACCCCTCCACTTT. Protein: CASSFSGGGSPLHF.